This T cell receptor beta chain was sequenced during a study of T cells in Graves' hyperthyroidism and ophthalmopathy. Amplification targeted TCR beta CDR3 regions from RNA transcripts. With the HTBI primer set, the TCR CDR3 went through a first round of RT-PCR. TCRdb itself ran the multiplex PCR reads through MiXCR, one entry per CDR3 protein. The sample yields around 700,000 distinct CDR3 sequences, around 20% seen once. CDR1 and CDR2 (germline): SGHTA, FQGNSA. The CDR3 spans 13 residues. Trimming pared 1 base from V and 3 bases from J, leaving 7 bases between. This clonotype was detected ten times or more. Participants, patients aged 18 to 65, had newly diagnosed hyperthyroidism with a duration under 2 months.

Sequences were obtained from blood. The receptor was isolated from a woman between 45 and 65 years old with Graves' hyperthyroidism that later progressed to Graves' ophthalmopathy. V is TRBV7-2 and J is TRBJ2-7, with D tentatively TRBD1 (5 bases). The CDR3 sequence: CASSLDRLYEQYF. The CDR3 DNA follows: TGTGCCAGCAGCTTAGACAGGCTCTACGAGCAGTACTTC. Complete variable domain (other parts from reference TRBV7-2 and TRBJ2-7): GAGVSQSPSNKVTEKGKDVELRCDPISGHTALYWYRQSLGQGLEFLIYFQGNSAPDKSGLPSDRFSAERTGGSVSTLTIQRTQQEDSAVYLCASSLDRLYEQYFGPGTRLTVT.